This T cell receptor (beta chain) was recovered during a study of blood T cell repertoires in COVID-19 (dated by TCRdb to 2020 to 2021). Background on the whole study: Collaborator samples came from the United States, Italy and Spain and covered acute and convalescent phases of COVID-19. The samples were drawn from two sources: the first 160 participants of the ongoing ImmuneRACE study, and 950 to 1,500 subjects contributed by 6 global collaborators. The repertoires were released in a freely available public database meant as a resource for research on the immune response to SARS-CoV-2. Sample metadata almost always included a de-identified subject ID, COVID-19 status, age in years and sex. Where HLA class I and class II types were available, the types were taken from metadata supplied by the sample provider, not from assay-based typing. The material from the prospective study consisted of cDNA or gDNA derived from T cells, B-cell-depleted T cells, or PBMCs. Deeply sampled blood TCRbeta repertoires from subjects exposed to, actively infected with, or recovered from COVID-19 were included in the dataset. General conclusions and limits of the study: The quantity of clinical and demographic metadata differed by source and by participant and was supplied without curation.

CDR1 and CDR2 are read off the germline V gene as KGHSH and LQKENI. Counted from cysteine to phenylalanine, this CDR3 has 15 amino acids. Only the CDR3 portion is preserved as DNA: 45 bases, with reading frame beginning at the first base. The V and J ends are trimmed by 8 bases and 0 bases, leaving 16 bases between them. TCRbeta CDR3 regions were amplified from genomic DNA by means of the immunoSEQ Assay, a bias-controlled multiplex PCR. Turning to the authors' computational methods: The number of nucleated cells in each sample was estimated by amplification of reference gene primers within the assay. Sequence reads were collapsed and filtered to measure the absolute abundance of every unique TCRbeta CDR3 rearrangement. For each sample, productive Simpson clonality was calculated as the square root of Simpson's diversity index across productive rearrangements. Here the immuneACCESS table is served through TCRdb, limited to in-frame sequences with V and J called. Missing clones are a known gap in these copies; in checked studies unresolved V genes cover under half, and the rest lacks a known reason. V and J calls and clone size are given by that table; D and trimming were obtained from the DNA. The sample profile shows about 240,000 clones; roughly 80% of them were found once. Over 7.5% of the sample lies in the top ten.

Each collaborating institution followed its own protocols to collect whole blood in K2EDTA tubes. For TCRbeta analysis, collaborator samples were shipped as frozen whole blood, as isolated PBMCs, or as DNA extracted from either sample type. As concerns this clone: Which antigen it targets is not known. The record has no base qualities; no much larger clone is one base away.

The sequenced material came from peripheral blood. Here the chain combines TRBV18 and TRBJ1-2, with TRBD1 tentatively as D gene (6 bases match). The sequence was obtained from a woman of 80 years or more with acute or convalescent COVID-19. The CDR3 region has the sequence CASRAGTPSNYGYTF. The nucleotide sequence reads as follows: TGTGCCAGCCGAGCCGGGACACCTTCTAACTATGGCTACACCTTC.